This passage covers 10 T cell receptor beta chains from one sample sequenced in a study of shared clonotypes between healthy human individuals. Libraries were prepared by immunoSEQ multiplex PCR; TCRdb keeps only in-frame clonotypes and omits some of them. The table has about a million clones, about 80% seen once; the top ten hold about 1.5%. The material sequenced was memory CD4+ T cells sorted from blood. Subset described: CD45RA-negative fraction. The receptors were gathered from a man younger than 30 in good health.

The rearrangement links TRBV5-6 to TRBJ2-3; 11 positions match TRBD2. Germline CDR1 and CDR2: SGHDT and YYEEEE. Trimming at V came to 4 bases and at J to 8 bases, leaving 12 bases not matched to a gene. The CDR3 is 16 amino acids. DNA for the CDR3: TGTGCCAGCAGCCCGCCCGGGACTAGCGGTTCCGGTACGCAGTATTTT. This translates into CASSPPGTSGSGTQYF.

The J gene is TRBJ1-1, the V gene TRBV5-1; TRBD1 matches 9 bases. V dropped 0 bases and J dropped 5; count of bases not matched to a gene: 8. Germline CDR1 SGHRS, CDR2 YFSETQ. This CDR3 spans 16 amino acids. In DNA form, the CDR3 reads TGCGCCAGCAGCTTGGCCAATTCCGGGACAGGGACTGAAGCTTTCTTT. This gives the protein CASSLANSGTGTEAFF.

DNA for the CDR3: TGTGCCTGGAGTGTGGGTAGCGGGGGAACTAGCACAGATACGCAGTATTTT. Its translation: CAWSVGSGGTSTDTQYF. This chain joins TRBV30 and TRBJ2-3; the match to TRBD2 covers 9 bases. This CDR3 has 17 amino acids. The V segment lost 0 bases and the J segment 0 bases; nucleotides outside the gene matches: 7. Germline V CDR1 and CDR2: GTSNPN, SVGIG (reference sequence).

This rearrangement joins TRBV5-1 to TRBJ1-2, with TRBD1 matching over 7 bases. J lost 2 bases, V lost 0 bases, and 7 bases had no gene match. The CDR3 contains 16 residues. Germline V lookup: CDR1 SGHRS, CDR2 YFSETQ. Here the CDR3 reads CASSLAPGGTNYGYTF. Written as DNA, the CDR3 is TGCGCCAGCAGCTTGGCCCCAGGGGGGACAAACTATGGCTACACCTTC.

V gene TRBV5-1 combines with J gene TRBJ2-4, with D tentatively TRBD1 (6 bases). Germline values: CDR1 SGHRS, CDR2 YFSETQ. The CDR3 runs to 14 residues. Trimming pared 4 bases from V and 5 bases from J, leaving 13 bases between. CDR3 bases: TGCGCCAGCAGCCCGGACAGCCTCCAAAACATTCAGTACTTC. This codes for CASSPDSLQNIQYF.

The chain recombines TRBV9 with TRBJ2-2; TRBD2 is a possible D gene (6 bases). The V end lost 1 base, the J end lost 5 bases, and 12 bases lay between the germline ends. CDR1 SGDLS and CDR2 YYNGEE come from the germline V gene. The CDR3 contains 15 residues. CDR3 protein: CASSVRAEGTGELFF. The CDR3 bases are TGTGCCAGCAGCGTAAGAGCGGAGGGGACCGGGGAGCTGTTTTTT.

The chain joins TRBV30 to TRBJ2-1; 7 bases are a match to TRBD2. V shed 0 bases and J 6 bases; nucleotides not matched to a gene: 8. This CDR3 comprises 15 residues. Germline-derived CDR1 and CDR2 are GTSNPN and SVGIG (reference sequence). Here the CDR3 DNA reads TGTGCCTGGAGTGTTCGGGGGGTATCGGGCAATGAGCAGTTCTTC. Translation gives CAWSVRGVSGNEQFF.

The chain employs TRBV18 and TRBJ1-6; 7 bases match TRBD1. J lost 7 bases, V lost 3 bases, and 9 bases had no gene match. Germline CDR1 and CDR2: KGHSH and LQKENI. This CDR3 region has 16 residues. CDR3 coding DNA: TGTGCCAGCTCACCGACAGGGACCCCTTGGAATTCACCCCTCCACTTT. This sequence encodes CASSPTGTPWNSPLHF.

About this clone: Compared with germline, one end of the junction differs, possibly owing to a read error. The rearrangement links TRBV7-7 to TRBJ2-5; maybe TRBD1 (6 bases). The CDR3 is made up of 16 amino acids. Germline assignment: CDR1 SSHAT and CDR2 FNYEAQ (reference sequence). CDR3 amino acids: CASSLMVGGGQETQYF. The CDR3 DNA is TGTGCTAGCAGCTTAATGGTAGGGGGTGGGCAAGAGACCCAGTACTTC.

The chain has TRBV4-1 and TRBJ1-2, with 8 bases identical to TRBD1. V was pared by 4 bases and J by 8 bases, with 12 bases of the junction left unmatched. Germline lookup yields CDR1 MGHRA and CDR2 YSYEKL. The CDR3 is 15 residues long. The CDR3 sequence is CASSPAGGAGEGYTF. For the CDR3, the DNA is TGCGCCAGCAGCCCCGCAGGGGGCGCCGGGGAAGGCTACACCTTC.